This T cell receptor beta chain comes out of a study of Tregs in tolerant kidney transplant recipients. Looking at the study overall: Recipients received nonmyeloablative bone marrow transplants from related graft donors, with transient mixed chimerism. Notes on the study in general: For some patients, primers changed over time, blocking nucleotide-level comparison.

Data came from immunoSEQ multiplex PCR; TCRdb stores just in-frame clones and leaves some out. Seen here are 50,000 to 75,000 clones, roughly 98% observed once, and the top ten hold around 0.34%. This CDR3 is built from 13 residues. Germline CDR1 and CDR2: MDHEN and SYDVKM. Trimming pared 2 bases from V and 4 bases from J, leaving 8 bases between. Remarks on this clone: The target antigen is unknown.

Unstimulated regulatory T cells (CD4+CD25+CD127-), CD4+CD25- non-regulatory cells, CD4 and CD8 cells were FACS-sorted from thawed PBMCs. Thawed PBMCs were rested overnight at 37°C with approximately 200 IU/ml IL-2 before regulatory T cell sorting. The starting material was Tregs from blood, obtained before the transplant. The origin of this receptor is a human donor who received a combined kidney and bone marrow transplant. The rearrangement links TRBV28 to TRBJ2-5; D ambiguous. CDR3 region: CASSLRSRETQYF. The DNA of the CDR3 is TGTGCCAGCAGTTTACGAAGTAGAGAGACCCAGTACTTC.